This T cell receptor (beta chain) was found in a study of beta chain features in type 1 diabetes. Study results and caveats: cDNA sequencing could over-represent cells with high TCR expression.

This clone appeared a few times. The antigen is unknown. TCRB transcripts that were expressed got sequenced, as all of the isolated RNA had been reverse transcribed. Mean read depth for naive, central memory and regulatory T cell samples was about 3.4 million reads. Profiled with immunoSEQ multiplex PCR; TCRdb holds only in-frame clones, not every one. The table has around 300,000 clones, about 7.8% seen once. Via the markers CD45RO/CCR7/CD25/CD127/CD95/CD27, stem cell-like memory, regulatory, central memory and naive CD4+ cells were sorted. This TCR came from a woman under 30 in good health. The sample consisted of central memory CD4+ T cells from blood.

The CDR3 sequence: CASSLTRGTEAFF. The CDR3 bases are TGTGCCAGCAGCCTAACGCGGGGCACTGAAGCTTTCTTT. V is TRBV7-9 and J is TRBJ1-1; D unresolved. The CDR3 runs 13 residues. Germline CDR1 and CDR2: SEHNR and FQNEAQ (reference sequence). Trimming stripped 5 bases from V and 4 bases from J, with 11 bases between.